These 24 T cell receptor beta chains came from one sample sequenced in a study of blood T cell repertoires in COVID-19 (dated by TCRdb to the early 2020s). The protocol used for the library was the immunoSEQ multiplex PCR assay. TCRdb took this table from immuneACCESS and kept in-frame rearrangements with V and J called. Such tables lack part of the clones; where checked against another copy, unresolved V genes explain under half of the gap, and the rest is unexplained. The sample profile shows about 130,000 clones; around four fifths of them were found once. Clones ranked in the top ten supply roughly 10% of the sample. Sequenced material: peripheral blood. These receptors were obtained from a man aged 35 to 55 with active or convalescent COVID-19.

The gene calls are TRBV9 and TRBJ2-4, with 7 nucleotides matching TRBD1. The V gene end was trimmed by 2 bases and the J gene end by 2 bases; junction bases not matched to a gene: 4. Germline V gives CDR1 SGDLS, CDR2 YYNGEE. This CDR3 has 15 amino acids. The CDR3 is CASSVLQGPKNIQYF. The DNA for the CDR3 is TGTGCCAGCAGCGTTTTACAGGGGCCCAAAAACATTCAGTACTTC.

The chain combines TRBV5-4 with TRBJ2-3, with a possible D match to TRBD2 (5 bases). In germline, CDR1 is SGHNT, CDR2 YYREEE (reference sequence). Trimming pared 4 bases from V and 3 bases from J, leaving 12 bases between. This CDR3 contains 14 residues. The CDR3 here is CASSRPRETDTQYF. The CDR3 nucleotides are TGTGCCAGCAGCCGACCCCGGGAAACAGATACGCAGTATTTT. The variable domain in full, with the rest retrieved from reference TRBV5-4 and TRBJ2-3, is ETGVTQSPTHLIKTRGQQVTLRCSSQSGHNTVSWYQQALGQGPQFIFQYYREEENGRGNFPPRFSGLQFPNYSSELNVNALELDDSALYLCASSRPRETDTQYFGPGTRLTVL.

A remark on this clone: One end of the junction varies from germline; a read error may be responsible. This chain joins TRBV7-7 and TRBJ2-5, with TRBD1 matching 10 bases. Germline V CDR1 and CDR2: SSHAT, FNYEAQ (reference sequence). This CDR3 is built from 14 residues. The CDR3 DNA sequence: TGTGCTAGCAGCCGAGACAGGGGGCAAGGGACCCAGTACTTC. It is translated as CASSRDRGQGTQYF.

The chain uses TRBV27 and TRBJ1-2, with D tentatively TRBD1 (5 bases). This CDR3 contains 14 residues. The germline CDR1 and CDR2 sequences are MNHEY and SMNVEV (reference sequence). Between the trimmed V and J ends, which lost 6 bases and 3 bases, there was a span of 14 bases. The CDR3 sequence: CASRLGGVYYGYTF. CDR3 coding DNA: TGTGCCAGCAGGCTCGGGGGGGTTTACTATGGCTACACCTTC.

This rearrangement joins TRBV5-5 to TRBJ1-1; D might be TRBD1 (6 bases). Deletions cut 0 bases from V and 0 bases from J, with 9 bases between. The germline V gene encodes CDR1 SGHKS and CDR2 YYEKEE (reference sequence). The CDR3 length is 15 residues. This chain's CDR3 is CASSLDRQVNTEAFF. The CDR3 coding sequence is TGTGCCAGCAGCTTGGACCGACAGGTGAACACTGAAGCTTTCTTT.

Details on this clone: The same CDR3 also results from other DNA sequences found in this sample. The CDR3 bases are TGTGCCAGCAGCCCCCGGACAGGGCTGAACACTGAAGCTTTCTTT. This sequence encodes CASSPRTGLNTEAFF. V is TRBV7-9 and J is TRBJ1-1, with 8 bases fitting TRBD1. The germline gives CDR1 SEHNR, CDR2 FQNEAQ (reference sequence). CDR3 size: 15 residues. Trimming took 5 bases from V and 0 from J; bases not matched to a gene: 5.

The rearrangement links TRBV4-1 to TRBJ2-1; TRBD1 agrees at 7 bases. CDR3 length: 17 residues. The J segment lost 2 bases and the V segment lost 0 bases, leaving 7 bases of the junction unmatched. CDR1 is MGHRA, CDR2 YSYEKL, per germline. The CDR3 here is CASSQDPDRDAYNEQFF. CDR3 coding DNA: TGCGCCAGCAGCCAAGACCCTGACAGGGACGCCTACAATGAGCAGTTCTTC.

The chain recombines TRBV7-9 with TRBJ2-1; 7 bases are shared with TRBD2. Trimming cost V 5 bases and J 4 bases; bases outside gene matches: 8. In germline, CDR1 is SEHNR, CDR2 FQNEAQ (reference sequence). CDR3 length: 15 amino acids. CDR3 sequence (DNA): TGTGCCAGCAGCCCGAGGCTAGCGGAATACAATGAGCAGTTCTTC. Protein: CASSPRLAEYNEQFF.

This clone appeared once. The rearrangement joins TRBV3-1 (or the pseudogene TRBV3-2) to TRBJ1-1; TRBD1 matches at 7 bases. In germline, CDR1 is LGHDT, CDR2 YNNKEL (reference sequence). This CDR3 region has 14 residues. V lost 5 bases, J lost 1 base, and 4 bases stayed unmatched. CDR3 nucleotide sequence: TGTGCCAGCAGCTTCGGACAGGCGAACACTGAAGCTTTCTTT. Its translation is CASSFGQANTEAFF.

In DNA form, the CDR3 reads TGTGCCAGCAGGGACAGGGGGTCGAAAGAGACCCAGTACTTC. Its translation: CASRDRGSKETQYF. The rearrangement uses TRBV6-5 and TRBJ2-5; 10 nucleotides line up with TRBD1. The CDR3 has 14 amino acids. The ends lost 6 bases at V and 3 bases at J; junction bases unmatched: 4. Germline CDR1 and CDR2: MNHEY and SVGAGI.

The CDR3, as DNA: TGTGCCAGCAGCTTAGCGATTAGCGGGGGCCCCTACAATGAGCAGTTCTTC. It is translated as CASSLAISGGPYNEQFF. The V gene is TRBV7-9, the J gene TRBJ2-1, with TRBD2 identical over 9 bases. Germline loops: CDR1 SEHNR, CDR2 FQNEAQ (reference sequence). This CDR3 has 17 amino acids. V shed 0 bases, J shed 2 bases, and the junction held 5 bases outside the gene matches.

The chain has TRBV5-6 and TRBJ2-2, with D tentatively TRBD2 (5 bases). Germline-derived CDR1 and CDR2 are SGHDT and YYEEEE. The CDR3 runs 14 residues. V shed 3 bases and J shed 7 bases, with 13 bases lying between them. The CDR3 coding sequence is TGTGCCAGCAGCTCGCCCCGGGGTAACGGGGAGCTGTTTTTT. It specifies CASSSPRGNGELFF.

This clone was picked up one time. The chain combines TRBV28 with TRBJ2-5; TRBD2 agrees at 11 bases. V was pared by 3 bases and J by 2 bases, with 5 bases of the junction left unmatched. The CDR3 spans 16 residues. The germline gives CDR1 MDHEN, CDR2 SYDVKM. CDR3 DNA: TGTGCCAGCAGTTTTGCCGCTAGCGGGGGGCAAGAGACCCAGTACTTC. Encoded protein: CASSFAASGGQETQYF.

J is TRBJ2-7 and V is TRBV24-1; maybe TRBD1 (5 bases). This CDR3 has 13 amino acids. The germline V gene has CDR1 KGHDR and CDR2 SFDVKD. V was trimmed by 12 bases and J by 0 bases, leaving 14 bases between them. This CDR3 reads CASILTVSYEQYF. In nucleotides, the CDR3 is TGTGCCTCAATTTTGACAGTCTCCTACGAGCAGTACTTC.

This chain uses TRBV3-1 (or the pseudogene TRBV3-2) with TRBJ2-6, with 9 positions matching TRBD1. V lost 5 bases, J lost 2 bases, and 1 base stayed unmatched. The germline V gene encodes CDR1 LGHDT and CDR2 YNNKEL (reference sequence). This CDR3 has 15 residues. The CDR3 DNA reads as TGTGCCAGCAGCTGGGACAGGGCTGGGGCCAACGTCCTGACTTTC. Protein sequence: CASSWDRAGANVLTF.

The genes are TRBV5-1 and TRBJ2-1; 10 bases fit TRBD1. Trimming cost V 3 bases and J 9 bases; bases outside gene matches: 6. CDR3 length: 14 amino acids. Germline V gene lookup returns CDR1 SGHRS and CDR2 YFSETQ. In DNA, the CDR3 is TGCGCCAGCAGCTCGACAGGGGGCGAAGGTGAGCAGTTCTTC. Protein: CASSSTGGEGEQFF.

The J gene is TRBJ2-4, the V gene TRBV19; 7 bases match TRBD1. CDR1 is LNHDA, CDR2 SQIVND, per germline (reference sequence). The CDR3 has 18 amino acids. Losses at the gene ends were 4 bases for V and 1 base for J; bases not matched to a gene: 13. CDR3 residues: CASSKDHRGDAAKNIQYF. CDR3 nucleotide sequence: TGTGCCAGTAGTAAGGATCACAGGGGAGACGCTGCCAAAAACATTCAGTACTTC.

CDR3 sequence: CASSACTGGGNQPQHF. For the CDR3, the DNA is TGTGCCAGCAGTGCATGTACCGGGGGAGGTAATCAGCCCCAGCATTTT. The chain combines TRBV6-4 with TRBJ1-5; TRBD1 might be the D (5 bases). Trimming pared 4 bases from V and 4 bases from J, leaving 17 bases between. Looked up from germline, CDR1 is MRHNA and CDR2 is SNTAGT. The CDR3 extends over 16 amino acids.

The chain combines TRBV6-1 with TRBJ2-6, with D perhaps TRBD1 (6 bases). Trimming took off 0 bases at V and 2 bases at J, with 14 bases between the two ends. Germline CDR1 MNHNS, CDR2 SASEGT. The CDR3 is made up of 18 amino acids. The CDR3 is CASSEAKTGNPGANVLTF. The CDR3, as DNA: TGTGCCAGCAGTGAAGCGAAAACAGGGAATCCTGGGGCCAACGTCCTGACTTTC.

The chain is built from TRBV9 and TRBJ2-7; D remains unclear. The germline V and J ends were trimmed by 0 bases and 3 bases, with 13 bases remaining between them. CDR1 and CDR2 (germline): SGDLS, YYNGEE. The CDR3 runs to 15 residues. This chain's CDR3 is CASSVGSSIRYEQYF. CDR3 coding DNA: TGTGCCAGCAGCGTAGGATCGAGTATTCGCTACGAGCAGTACTTC.

The V and J genes are TRBV6-6 and TRBJ2-6, with D possibly matching TRBD1 (6 bases). Germline V gene data show CDR1 as MNHNY and CDR2 as SVGAGI (reference sequence). This CDR3 comprises 15 residues. Trimming took off 2 bases at V and 1 base at J, with 6 bases between the two ends. The chain's CDR3 is CASSYQGSGANVLTF. CDR3 DNA sequence: TGTGCCAGCAGTTACCAGGGGTCTGGGGCCAACGTCCTGACTTTC.

The chain joins TRBV18 to TRBJ2-3; D perhaps matches TRBD2 (5 bases). The germline V gene has CDR1 KGHSH and CDR2 LQKENI. The CDR3 sequence is 14 residues long. V lost 3 bases and J 5 bases, leaving 12 bases between the germline ends. The CDR3 DNA is TGTGCCAGCTCACCCTTCTCAGGAGGAGATACGCAGTATTTT. The encoded protein is CASSPFSGGDTQYF.

The V call is TRBV5-5, the J call TRBJ2-5; TRBD2 aligns across 11 bases. The CDR3 runs to 16 residues. The germline V gene encodes CDR1 SGHKS and CDR2 YYEKEE (reference sequence). The V gene end was trimmed by 3 bases and the J gene end by 3 bases; junction bases not matched to a gene: 7. The CDR3 reads CASSWNPGLAEETQYF. The CDR3 DNA follows: TGTGCCAGCAGCTGGAACCCGGGACTAGCGGAAGAGACCCAGTACTTC.

The chain employs TRBV14 and TRBJ1-6, with D possibly matching TRBD1 (5 bases). Germline V lookup: CDR1 SGHDN, CDR2 FVKESK. This CDR3 contains 15 residues. Trimming shortened V by 4 bases and J by 7 bases, and 14 bases separated the two germline ends. CDR3 in DNA: TGTGCCAGCAGCCCCCAGGGATCGATGAATTCACCCCTCCACTTT. Translation: CASSPQGSMNSPLHF.